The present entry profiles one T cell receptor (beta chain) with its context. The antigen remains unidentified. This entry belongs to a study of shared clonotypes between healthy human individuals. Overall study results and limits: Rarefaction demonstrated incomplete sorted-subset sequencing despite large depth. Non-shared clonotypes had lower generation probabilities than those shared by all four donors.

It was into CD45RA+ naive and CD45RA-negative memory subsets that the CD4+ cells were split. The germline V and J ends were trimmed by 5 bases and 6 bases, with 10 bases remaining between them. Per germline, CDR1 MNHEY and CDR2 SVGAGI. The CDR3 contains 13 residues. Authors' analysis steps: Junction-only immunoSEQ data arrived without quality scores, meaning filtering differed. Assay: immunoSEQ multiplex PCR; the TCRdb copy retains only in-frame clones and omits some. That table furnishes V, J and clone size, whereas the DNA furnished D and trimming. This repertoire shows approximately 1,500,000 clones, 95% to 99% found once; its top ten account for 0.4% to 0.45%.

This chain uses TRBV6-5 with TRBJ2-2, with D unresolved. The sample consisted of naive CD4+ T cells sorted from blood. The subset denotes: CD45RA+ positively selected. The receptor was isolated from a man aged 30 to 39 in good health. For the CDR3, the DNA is TGTGCCAGCAGTCCCTTCAGGCCCGGGGAGCTGTTTTTT. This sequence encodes CASSPFRPGELFF.